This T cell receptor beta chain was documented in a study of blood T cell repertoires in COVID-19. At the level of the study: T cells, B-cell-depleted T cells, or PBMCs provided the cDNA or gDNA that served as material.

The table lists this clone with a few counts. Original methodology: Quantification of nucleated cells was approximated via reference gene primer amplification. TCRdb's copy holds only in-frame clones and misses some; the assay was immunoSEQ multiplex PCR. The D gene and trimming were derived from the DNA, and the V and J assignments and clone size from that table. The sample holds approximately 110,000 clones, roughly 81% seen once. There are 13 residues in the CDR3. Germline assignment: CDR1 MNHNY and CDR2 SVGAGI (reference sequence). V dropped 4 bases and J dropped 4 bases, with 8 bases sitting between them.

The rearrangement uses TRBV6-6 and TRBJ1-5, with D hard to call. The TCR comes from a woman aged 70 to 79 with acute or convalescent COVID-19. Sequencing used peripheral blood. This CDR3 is CASSFGPNQPQHF. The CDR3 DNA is TGTGCCAGCAGTTTTGGCCCTAATCAGCCCCAGCATTTT.